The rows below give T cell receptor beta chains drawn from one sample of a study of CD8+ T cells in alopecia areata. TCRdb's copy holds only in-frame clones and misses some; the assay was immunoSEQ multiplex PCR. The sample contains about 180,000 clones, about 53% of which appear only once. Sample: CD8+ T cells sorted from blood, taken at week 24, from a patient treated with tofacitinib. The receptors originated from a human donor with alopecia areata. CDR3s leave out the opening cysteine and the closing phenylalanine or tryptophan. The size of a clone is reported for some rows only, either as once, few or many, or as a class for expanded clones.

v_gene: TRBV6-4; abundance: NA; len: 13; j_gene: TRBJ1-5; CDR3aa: ASRALGEGDQPQH
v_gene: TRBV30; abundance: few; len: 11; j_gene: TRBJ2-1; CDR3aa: AWSGTGVHEQF
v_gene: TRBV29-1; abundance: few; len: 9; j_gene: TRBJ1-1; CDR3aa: SVESYTEAF
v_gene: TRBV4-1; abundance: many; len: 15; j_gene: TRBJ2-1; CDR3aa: ASSQISQGTGGGEQF
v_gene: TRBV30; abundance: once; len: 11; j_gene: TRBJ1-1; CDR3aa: AWNQGMGTEAF
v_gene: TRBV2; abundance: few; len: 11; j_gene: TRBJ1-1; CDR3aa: ASSEGPNTEAF
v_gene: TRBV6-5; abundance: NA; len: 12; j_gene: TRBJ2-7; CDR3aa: ASSYGQGPYEQY
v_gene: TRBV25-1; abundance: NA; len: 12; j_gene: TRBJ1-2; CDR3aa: ASSEPGQGIGYT
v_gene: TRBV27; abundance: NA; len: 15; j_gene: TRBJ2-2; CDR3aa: ASQTSELAVNTGELF
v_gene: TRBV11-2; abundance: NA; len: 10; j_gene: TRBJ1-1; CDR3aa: ASSALGTEAF
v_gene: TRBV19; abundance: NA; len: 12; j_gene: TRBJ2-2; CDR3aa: ASSIGQGKGELF
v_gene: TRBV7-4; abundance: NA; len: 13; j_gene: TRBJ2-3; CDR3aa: ASTVGVRRGNTQY
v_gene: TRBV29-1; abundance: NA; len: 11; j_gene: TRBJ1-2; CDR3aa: SVDPRAGGGYT
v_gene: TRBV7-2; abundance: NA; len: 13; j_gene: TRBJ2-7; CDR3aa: ASTLPGQGTYEQY
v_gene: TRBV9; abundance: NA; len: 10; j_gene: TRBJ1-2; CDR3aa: ASSTTYRDYT
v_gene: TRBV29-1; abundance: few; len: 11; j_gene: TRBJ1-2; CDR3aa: SARGEAKYGYT
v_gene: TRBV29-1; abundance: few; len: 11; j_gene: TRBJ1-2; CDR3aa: SVFNPTEGGYT
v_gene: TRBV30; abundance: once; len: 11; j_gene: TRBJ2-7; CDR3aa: AWTTGYSYEQY
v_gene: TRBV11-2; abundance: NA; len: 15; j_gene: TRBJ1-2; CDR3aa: ASSLTRRDRGSYGYT
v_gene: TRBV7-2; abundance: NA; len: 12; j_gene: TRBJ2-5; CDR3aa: ASSSIGGGETQY